This T cell receptor (beta chain) stems from a study of blood T cell repertoires in COVID-19 (dated by TCRdb to 2018 to 2020). Concerning the study at large: Collaborator samples came from the United States, Italy and Spain and covered acute and convalescent phases of COVID-19. Sample metadata almost always included a de-identified subject ID, COVID-19 status, age in years and sex. The material from the prospective study consisted of cDNA or gDNA derived from T cells, B-cell-depleted T cells, or PBMCs. The repertoires were released in a freely available public database intended as a resource for research on the immune response to SARS-CoV-2. Subjects who had been exposed to COVID-19, were actively infected with it, or had recovered from it provided the deeply sampled blood TCRbeta repertoires that made up the dataset. Where available, HLA class I and class II types were taken from metadata supplied by the sample provider and were not determined by assay-based typing. The samples were drawn from two sources: the first 160 participants of the ongoing ImmuneRACE study, and over 1,000 subjects contributed by 6 global collaborators.

What the work shows at the level of the full study, not this receptor alone: The amount of clinical and demographic metadata varied by source and participant and was provided uncurated.

V loses 3 bases of germline sequence and J loses 8 bases, and the interval between the two ends is 11 bases. The germline V gene encodes CDR1 LNHDA and CDR2 SQIVND (reference sequence). Including cysteine and phenylalanine, the CDR3 has 14 amino acids. The kept DNA is CDR3 alone, 42 bases in frame from the first base. Each collaborating institution followed its own protocols to collect whole blood in K2EDTA tubes. For TCRbeta analysis, collaborator samples were shipped as frozen whole blood, as isolated PBMCs, or as DNA extracted from either sample type. TCRbeta CDR3 regions were amplified from genomic DNA using the immunoSEQ Assay, a bias-controlled multiplex PCR. The authors' analysis ran thus. The number of nucleated cells in each sample was estimated from the amplification of reference gene primers within the assay. To quantify the absolute abundance of each unique TCRbeta CDR3 rearrangement, sequence reads were collapsed and filtered. For each sample, productive Simpson clonality was calculated as the square root of Simpson's diversity index over productive rearrangements. Here the immuneACCESS table is served through TCRdb, limited to in-frame sequences with V and J called. Missing clones are a known gap in these copies; in checked studies unresolved V genes cover under half, and the rest lacks a known reason. From that table come the V and J calls and clone size; the DNA was used to work out D and trimming. This sample gives over 120,000 clones in total; around 90% of them show up just once. The ten most abundant clones make up 1.5% to 2% of the sample.

A remark on this clone: Its target antigen remains unknown. No much larger clonotype is one base removed from it; base qualities were not supplied.

The TCR was taken from a man in his sixties or seventies with acute or convalescent COVID-19. The sample taken for sequencing was peripheral blood. Recombination joined TRBV19 with TRBJ1-6, and TRBD1 may be the D gene, going by 6 matching bases. The CDR3 sequence is CASSMYRADSPLHF. The bases are TGTGCCAGTAGTATGTACAGGGCGGATTCACCCCTCCACTTT.